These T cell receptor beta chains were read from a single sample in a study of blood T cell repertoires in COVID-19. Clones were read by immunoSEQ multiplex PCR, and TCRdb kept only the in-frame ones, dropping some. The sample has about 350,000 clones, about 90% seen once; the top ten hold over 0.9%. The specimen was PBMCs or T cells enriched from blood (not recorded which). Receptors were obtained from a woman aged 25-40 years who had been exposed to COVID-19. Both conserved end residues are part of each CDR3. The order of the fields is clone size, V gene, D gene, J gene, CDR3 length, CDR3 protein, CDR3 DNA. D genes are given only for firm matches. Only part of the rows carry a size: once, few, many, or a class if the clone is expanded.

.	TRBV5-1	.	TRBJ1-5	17	CATPGWEGVHSNQPQHF	TGCGCCACTCCCGGGTGGGAGGGAGTTCATAGCAATCAGCCCCAGCATTTT
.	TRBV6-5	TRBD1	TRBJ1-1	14	CASSYGGQGIKAFF	TGTGCCAGCAGTTACGGGGGACAGGGTATTAAAGCTTTCTTT
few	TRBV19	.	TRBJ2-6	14	CASSTGWGANVLTF	TGTGCCAGTAGCACAGGGTGGGGGGCCAACGTCCTGACTTTC
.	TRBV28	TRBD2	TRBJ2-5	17	CASTKGGTSVGWKTQYF	TGTGCCAGCACCAAAGGCGGGACTAGCGTGGGGTGGAAGACCCAGTACTTC
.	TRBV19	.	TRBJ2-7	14	CASSTRRSNYEQYF	TGTGCCAGTAGTACCCGCCGGAGCAACTACGAGCAGTACTTC
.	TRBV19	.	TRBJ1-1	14	CASSIDGPGAEAFF	TGTGCCAGTAGTATTGACGGACCCGGGGCTGAAGCTTTCTTT
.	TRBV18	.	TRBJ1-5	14	CASSLTAYNQPQHF	TGTGCCAGCTCACTGACAGCTTACAATCAGCCCCAGCATTTT
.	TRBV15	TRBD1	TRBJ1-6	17	CATSRERSGGRGSPLHF	TGTGCCACCAGCAGGGAACGATCAGGGGGCAGAGGTTCACCCCTCCACTTT
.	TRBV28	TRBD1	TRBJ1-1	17	CASTTYYRGRRDTEAFF	TGTGCCAGCACCACCTACTACAGGGGGCGCCGGGACACTGAAGCTTTCTTT
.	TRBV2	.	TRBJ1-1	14	CASLKGVRNTEAFF	TGTGCCAGCCTCAAGGGGGTGAGGAACACTGAAGCTTTCTTT
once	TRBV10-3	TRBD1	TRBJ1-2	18	CATSPSPGQGLSNYGYTF	TGTGCCACTAGTCCCTCGCCCGGACAGGGATTATCTAACTATGGCTACACCTTC
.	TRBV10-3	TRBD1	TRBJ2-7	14	CAISNRDRVDEQYF	TGTGCCATCAGCAACCGGGACAGGGTTGACGAGCAGTACTTC
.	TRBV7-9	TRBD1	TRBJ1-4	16	CASSFSTLPGGEKLFF	TGTGCCAGCAGCTTTAGCACACTCCCAGGGGGTGAAAAACTGTTTTTT
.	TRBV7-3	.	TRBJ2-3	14	CASSLGGDTDTQYF	TGTGCCAGCAGCTTAGGCGGAGACACAGATACGCAGTATTTT
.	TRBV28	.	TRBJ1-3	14	CASRAGYSGNTIYF	TGTGCCAGCAGGGCAGGCTACTCTGGAAACACCATATATTTT
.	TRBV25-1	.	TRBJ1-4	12	CASSDVAEKLFF	TGTGCCAGCAGTGATGTTGCGGAAAAACTGTTTTTT
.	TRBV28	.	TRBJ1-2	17	CASSLGLGARANYGYTF	TGTGCCAGCAGTTTAGGACTGGGAGCACGGGCTAACTATGGCTACACCTTC
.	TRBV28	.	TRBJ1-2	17	CASSPDSPGHTNYGYTF	TGTGCCAGCAGTCCAGATTCCCCGGGACACACTAACTATGGCTACACCTTC
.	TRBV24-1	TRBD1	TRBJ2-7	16	CATSDPTGQGSYEQYF	TGTGCCACCAGTGATCCGACGGGACAGGGTTCCTACGAGCAGTACTTC
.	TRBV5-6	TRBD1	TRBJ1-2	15	CASDDTGGKDYGYTF	TGTGCCAGCGACGACACAGGGGGCAAGGACTATGGCTACACCTTC
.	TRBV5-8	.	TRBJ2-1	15	CASSLRTAEGNEQFF	TGTGCCAGCAGCTTGAGGACAGCCGAGGGGAATGAGCAGTTCTTC
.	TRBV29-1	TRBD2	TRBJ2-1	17	CSVDGGDDRQTYNEQFF	TGCAGCGTTGACGGGGGGGACGACAGGCAAACCTACAATGAGCAGTTCTTC
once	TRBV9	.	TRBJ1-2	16	CASSVEGPRGGYGYTF	TGTGCCAGCAGCGTAGAGGGCCCGAGGGGGGGCTATGGCTACACCTTC
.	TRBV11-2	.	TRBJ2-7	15	CASSLSLSSNYEQYF	TGTGCCAGCAGCTTAAGTTTGAGCTCGAACTACGAGCAGTACTTC
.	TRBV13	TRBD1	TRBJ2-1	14	CASSLGQGYNEQFF	TGTGCCAGCAGCTTGGGACAGGGTTACAATGAGCAGTTCTTC
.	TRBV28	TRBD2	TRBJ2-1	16	CASTTFRGRAIDEQFF	TGTGCCAGCACGACCTTCCGCGGGAGGGCGATCGATGAGCAGTTCTTC
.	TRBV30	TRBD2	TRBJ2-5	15	CAWSRSGRNGETQYF	TGTGCCTGGAGCCGTAGCGGGAGAAATGGAGAGACCCAGTACTTC
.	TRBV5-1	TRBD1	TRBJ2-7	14	CASSPILTGAEQYF	TGCGCCAGCAGCCCGATCCTCACAGGGGCCGAGCAGTACTTC
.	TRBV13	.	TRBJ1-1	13	CASSATMNTEAFF	TGTGCCAGCAGCGCGACAATGAACACTGAAGCTTTCTTT
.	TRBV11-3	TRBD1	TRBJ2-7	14	CASSSRTGSYEQYF	TGTGCCAGCAGCTCACGGACAGGCTCCTACGAGCAGTACTTC
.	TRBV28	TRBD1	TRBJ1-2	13	CASRSGTGGGYTF	TGTGCCAGCAGGTCGGGGACAGGGGGCGGCTACACCTTC
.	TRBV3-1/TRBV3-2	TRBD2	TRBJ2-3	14	CASSQRTSGTTQYF	TGTGCCAGCAGCCAGCGGACTAGCGGGACTACGCAGTATTTT
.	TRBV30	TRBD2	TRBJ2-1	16	CAWSGTSGRAWDEQFF	TGTGCCTGGAGTGGAACTAGCGGGAGGGCCTGGGATGAGCAGTTCTTC
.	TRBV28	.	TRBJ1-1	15	CASSLHLGVSTEAFF	TGTGCCAGCAGTTTACATCTCGGGGTGAGCACTGAAGCTTTCTTT
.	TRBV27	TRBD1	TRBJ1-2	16	CASRGIPGQSYYGYTF	TGTGCCAGCAGGGGCATCCCGGGACAGTCATACTATGGCTACACCTTC
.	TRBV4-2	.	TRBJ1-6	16	CASRRQIRSPESPLHF	TGTGCCAGCAGGCGACAGATACGGAGCCCAGAATCACCCCTCCACTTT
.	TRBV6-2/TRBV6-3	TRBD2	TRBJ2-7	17	CASSYGQGLAFSYEQYF	TGTGCCAGCAGTTACGGCCAGGGACTAGCGTTCTCCTACGAGCAGTACTTC
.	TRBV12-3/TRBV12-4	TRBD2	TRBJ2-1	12	CASSLRLAGQFF	TGTGCCAGCAGTTTGAGGCTAGCGGGACAGTTCTTC
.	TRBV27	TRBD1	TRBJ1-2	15	CASSLGQGGSYGYTF	TGTGCCAGCAGTTTAGGACAGGGGGGAAGCTATGGCTACACCTTC
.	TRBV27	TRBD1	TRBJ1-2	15	CASSLSWTGSYGYTF	TGTGCCAGCAGTTTATCCTGGACAGGGAGCTATGGCTACACCTTC
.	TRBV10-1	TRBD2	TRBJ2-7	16	CASSERPGLAGWEQYF	TGCGCCAGCAGTGAACGACCGGGACTAGCGGGGTGGGAGCAGTACTTC
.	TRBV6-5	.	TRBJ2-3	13	CASRDSNTDTQYF	TGTGCCAGCCGGGACTCAAACACAGATACGCAGTATTTT
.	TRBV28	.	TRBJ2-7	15	CASNYPGTILDEQYF	TGTGCCAGCAATTACCCCGGGACAATCCTCGACGAGCAGTACTTC
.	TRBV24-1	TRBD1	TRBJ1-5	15	CATSDRDRDNQPQHF	TGTGCCACCAGTGATCGGGACAGGGATAATCAGCCCCAGCATTTT
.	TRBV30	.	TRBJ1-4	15	CAWSVGAWALEKLFF	TGTGCCTGGAGTGTAGGGGCGTGGGCCCTTGAAAAACTGTTTTTT
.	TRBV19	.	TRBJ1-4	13	CASQGTPNEKLFF	TGTGCCAGCCAGGGTACCCCTAATGAAAAACTGTTTTTT